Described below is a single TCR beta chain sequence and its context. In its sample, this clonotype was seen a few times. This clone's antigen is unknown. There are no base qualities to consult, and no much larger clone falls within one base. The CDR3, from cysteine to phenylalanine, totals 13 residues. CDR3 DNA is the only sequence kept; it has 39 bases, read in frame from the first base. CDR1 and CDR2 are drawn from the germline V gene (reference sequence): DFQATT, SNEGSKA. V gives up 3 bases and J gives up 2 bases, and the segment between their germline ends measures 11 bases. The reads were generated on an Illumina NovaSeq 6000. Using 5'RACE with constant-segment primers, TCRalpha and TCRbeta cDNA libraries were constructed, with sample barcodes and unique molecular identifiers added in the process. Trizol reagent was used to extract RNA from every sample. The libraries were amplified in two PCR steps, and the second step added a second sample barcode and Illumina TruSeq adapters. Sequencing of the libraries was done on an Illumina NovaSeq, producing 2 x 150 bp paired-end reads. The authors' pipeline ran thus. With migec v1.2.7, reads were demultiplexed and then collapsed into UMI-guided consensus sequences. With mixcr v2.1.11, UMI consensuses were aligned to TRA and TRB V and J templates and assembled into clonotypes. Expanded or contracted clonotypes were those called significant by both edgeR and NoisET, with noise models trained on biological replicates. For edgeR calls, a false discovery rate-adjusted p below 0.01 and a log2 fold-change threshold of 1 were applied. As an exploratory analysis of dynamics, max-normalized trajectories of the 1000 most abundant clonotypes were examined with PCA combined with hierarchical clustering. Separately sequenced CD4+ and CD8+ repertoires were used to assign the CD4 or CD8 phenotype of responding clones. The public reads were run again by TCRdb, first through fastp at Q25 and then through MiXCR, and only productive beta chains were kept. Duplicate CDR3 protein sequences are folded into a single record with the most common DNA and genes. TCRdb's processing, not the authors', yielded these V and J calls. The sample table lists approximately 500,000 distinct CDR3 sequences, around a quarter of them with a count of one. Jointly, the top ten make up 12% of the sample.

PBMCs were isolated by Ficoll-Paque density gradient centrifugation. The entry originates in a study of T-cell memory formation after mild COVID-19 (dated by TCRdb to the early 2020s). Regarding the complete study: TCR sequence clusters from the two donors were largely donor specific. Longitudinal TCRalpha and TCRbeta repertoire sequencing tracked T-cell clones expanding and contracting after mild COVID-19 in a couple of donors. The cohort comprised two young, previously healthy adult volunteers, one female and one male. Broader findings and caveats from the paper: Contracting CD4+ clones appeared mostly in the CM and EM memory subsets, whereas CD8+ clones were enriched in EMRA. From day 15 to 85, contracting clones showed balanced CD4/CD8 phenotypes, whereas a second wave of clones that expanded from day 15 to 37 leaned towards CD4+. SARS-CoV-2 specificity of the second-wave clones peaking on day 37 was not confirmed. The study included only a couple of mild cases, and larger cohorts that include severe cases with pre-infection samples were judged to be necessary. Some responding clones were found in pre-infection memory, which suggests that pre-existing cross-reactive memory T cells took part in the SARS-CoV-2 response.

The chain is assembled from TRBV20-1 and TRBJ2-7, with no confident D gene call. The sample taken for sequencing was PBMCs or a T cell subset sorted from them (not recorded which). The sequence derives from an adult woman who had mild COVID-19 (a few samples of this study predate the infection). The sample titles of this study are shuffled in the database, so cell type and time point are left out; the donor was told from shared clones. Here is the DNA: TGCAGTGCTAGGGCGACAAGTACCTACGAGCAGTACTTC. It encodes CSARATSTYEQYF.